A single sample gave rise to the 27 T cell receptor beta chains below, sequenced in a study of blood T cells in healthy people across ages. PCR was performed a second time for about 7 to 11 cycles using a sample-barcoded 5' primer and a J-beta primer mix. Using its own MiXCR run on the 5' RACE reads, TCRdb lists one record per CDR3 protein. The sample lists some 700,000 distinct CDR3 sequences; about 42% were seen once. What was sequenced was blood. The receptor set was obtained from a woman aged 55-70 years in good health.

In its sample, this clonotype was seen a few times. The chain links TRBV7-3 to TRBJ2-7, with D possibly called TRBD1 or TRBD2 (5 bases each). The germline V gene encodes CDR1 SGHTA and CDR2 FQGTGA. V lost 5 bases and J lost 4, with 18 bases in between. This CDR3 has 15 residues. The CDR3 region is CASSPTVGTGYEQYF. The CDR3 DNA follows: TGTGCCAGCAGCCCGACGGTCGGGACGGGTTACGAGCAGTACTTC.

This chain joins TRBV6-2 or TRBV6-3 and TRBJ2-5; D perhaps matches TRBD1 (6 bases). Germline V lookup: CDR1 MNHEY, CDR2 SVGEGT. V lost 8 bases to trimming and J lost 3 bases, with 13 bases between them. The CDR3 totals 13 residues. The DNA of the CDR3 is TGTGCCAGCGCCCCCCAGGGGAAAGAGACCCAGTACTTC. Protein product: CASAPQGKETQYF.

As for this clonotype: Germline and junction disagree at one end, which may indicate a read error. This chain uses TRBV7-2 with TRBJ2-5; possible D gene TRBD2, 6 bases. Germline V lookup: CDR1 SGHTA, CDR2 FQGNSA. The CDR3 is 15 amino acids. For the CDR3, the DNA is TGTGCCAGCGGCTTAGAAGGGACTTACCAAGAGACCCAGTACTTC. It specifies CASGLEGTYQETQYF.

The chain employs TRBV24-1 and TRBJ2-7, with a possible D match to TRBD2 (5 bases). V lost 7 bases, J lost 0 bases, and 9 bases lay in between. This CDR3 is built from 13 residues. Germline CDR1 reads KGHDR; CDR2 reads SFDVKD. This chain's CDR3 is CATSRGSSYEQYF. In DNA form, the CDR3 reads TGTGCCACCAGCCGTGGGAGCTCCTACGAGCAGTACTTC.

About this clonotype itself: The junction differs from germline at one of its ends, possibly a read error. The chain carries TRBV20-1 and TRBJ2-1; 13 nucleotides align to TRBD2. Germline V gene lookup returns CDR1 DFQATT and CDR2 SNEGSKA (reference sequence). This CDR3 has 14 residues. DNA of the CDR3: TGCAGTACTAGCGGGGGGGCCTTTGATAATGAGCAGTTCTTC. This encodes CSTSGGAFDNEQFF.

This clonotype was recorded at least ten times. CDR3 DNA sequence: TGTGCCTGGAGTGTACTTAAGGGCCCCCTCTATACGCAGTATTTT. Translating gives CAWSVLKGPLYTQYF. This sequence joins TRBV30 and TRBJ2-3; D is unresolved. The CDR3 runs 15 residues. Germline V gene sequence: CDR1 GTSNPN, CDR2 SVGIG (reference sequence). V was pared by 0 bases and J by 7 bases, with 17 bases between.

The chain has TRBV20-1 and TRBJ2-1; maybe TRBD1 (5 bases). There are 12 residues in the CDR3. Trimming pared 0 bases from V and 7 bases from J, leaving 7 bases between. From germline, CDR1 is DFQATT and CDR2 SNEGSKA (reference sequence). The CDR3 is CSAREGRNEQFF. CDR3 coding DNA: TGCAGTGCTAGAGAGGGGCGGAATGAGCAGTTCTTC.

This rearrangement joins TRBV24-1 to TRBJ2-3; D ambiguous. The CDR3 loop spans 13 amino acids. The ends were cut back, 4 bases at V and 0 bases at J, with 4 bases in the middle. Germline CDR1 KGHDR, CDR2 SFDVKD. CDR3 nucleotides: TGTGCCACCAGTGACGTTAGCACAGATACGCAGTATTTT. Encoded protein: CATSDVSTDTQYF.

The CDR3 here is CSASRPEGATDTQYF. CDR3 DNA sequence: TGCAGTGCTAGCCGTCCCGAAGGAGCCACAGATACGCAGTATTTT. The V gene is TRBV20-1, the J gene TRBJ2-3; the D is unclear. V lost 3 bases to trimming and J lost 2 bases, with 15 bases between them. Germline CDR1 and CDR2: DFQATT and SNEGSKA (reference sequence). This CDR3 is 15 amino acids long.

The V and J genes are TRBV9 and TRBJ1-6; 9 bases are shared with TRBD1. This CDR3 region has 16 residues. Per germline, CDR1 SGDLS and CDR2 YYNGEE. The junction had 5 bases not matched to a gene; V was cut back by 3 bases and J by 4 bases. The CDR3 spells CASSGTGDLYNSPLHF. The CDR3 region has the DNA TGTGCCAGCAGCGGGACAGGGGATTTATATAATTCACCCCTCCACTTT. The whole variable domain, filled in from reference TRBV9 and TRBJ1-6, reads DSGVTQTPKHLITATGQRVTLRCSPRSGDLSVYWYQQSLDQGLQFLIQYYNGEERAKGNILERFSAQQFPDLHSELNLSSLELGDSALYFCASSGTGDLYNSPLHFGNGTRLTVT.

This clonotype was counted at least ten times. V and J are TRBV20-1 and TRBJ2-7; 7 bases map to TRBD1. This CDR3 has 13 residues. Germline CDR1 reads DFQATT; CDR2 reads SNEGSKA (reference sequence). DNA of the CDR3: TGCGGAGTTGACAGGGTTTCCTACAATGAGCAGTACTTC. Its protein is CGVDRVSYNEQYF.

In this sample, this clonotype turned up once. One end of the junction fails to match germline, which may point to a read error. The rearrangement links TRBV6-4 to TRBJ2-3; D is perhaps TRBD1 or TRBD2 (5 bases each). The CDR3 spans 15 residues. Germline V gives CDR1 MRHNA, CDR2 SNTAGT. The CDR3 reads CSSSPEGQGTDTQYF. In DNA form, the CDR3 reads TGTTCCAGCAGCCCCGAGGGGCAGGGCACAGATACGCAGTATTTT.

A remark on this clonotype: A read error may produce the germline difference seen at one junction end. The V gene is TRBV11-3, the J gene TRBJ2-1, with no clear D. CDR1 is SGHNT, CDR2 YENEEA, per germline. The CDR3 runs to 15 residues. Here the CDR3 DNA reads TGTACCAGCAGCTTAGGGCGTTCCTCCTACAATGAGCAGTTCTTC. This codes for CTSSLGRSSYNEQFF.

CDR3 sequence (DNA): TGTGCCAGCAGGGAGGAAGATACGCAGTATTTT. It yields the protein CASREEDTQYF. The chain joins TRBV12-3 or TRBV12-4 to TRBJ2-3, with D perhaps TRBD2 (5 bases). Trimming took 6 bases from V and 5 from J, leaving 6 bases between them. The CDR3 runs to 11 residues.

This clonotype was picked up a small number of times. V usage is TRBV9 and J usage is TRBJ2-5; a weak D match, TRBD1 (5 bases). V lost 2 bases and J 11 bases, leaving 16 bases between the germline ends. CDR1 and CDR2 from the germline V gene are SGDLS and YYNGEE. The CDR3 covers 13 residues. The CDR3 DNA reads TGTGCCAGCAGCGTCCCAATGGACAATGAGCAGTACTTC. Protein product: CASSVPMDNEQYF.

This clonotype was counted a few times. This sequence joins TRBV6-2 or TRBV6-3 and TRBJ1-1; 8 nucleotides align to TRBD1. Germline V gives CDR1 MNHEY, CDR2 SVGEGT. The CDR3 runs to 13 residues. V was pared by 7 bases and J by 5 bases, with 6 bases of the junction left unmatched. CDR3 sequence reads: CASTLDRGTEAFF. The CDR3 nucleotides read TGTGCCAGCACCTTAGACAGGGGTACTGAAGCTTTCTTT.

V and J are TRBV4-2 and TRBJ2-2, with TRBD2 as a possible D gene (6 bases). There are 17 residues in the CDR3. The V gene lost 4 bases and the J gene lost 5 bases, with 20 bases spanning the gap. The germline CDR1 and CDR2 sequences are LGHNA and YNFKEQ. As DNA, the CDR3 is TGTGCCAGCAGCCCGGTCCGTTCCGGGAGTTTTACCGGGGAGCTGTTTTTT. Its translation: CASSPVRSGSFTGELFF.

This clonotype was observed a handful of times. The chain recombines TRBV7-2 with TRBJ2-1; D is perhaps TRBD1 or TRBD2 (5 bases each). The CDR3 loop spans 14 amino acids. Trimming removed 0 bases at V and 8 bases at J, with 11 bases between. The germline CDR1 and CDR2 sequences are SGHTA and FQGNSA. Here the CDR3 DNA reads TGTGCCAGCAGCTTAGCGAGGGGCCACTATGAGCAGTTCTTC. Encoded protein: CASSLARGHYEQFF.

This clonotype was recorded many times. This chain uses TRBV5-5 with TRBJ2-4; TRBD1 agrees at 8 bases. CDR3 length: 13 residues. Germline CDR1 SGHKS, CDR2 YYEKEE (reference sequence). The J segment lost 15 bases and the V segment lost 0 bases, leaving 8 bases of the junction unmatched. The CDR3 spells CASSLAPNGQGYF. The CDR3, as DNA: TGTGCCAGCAGCTTGGCCCCCAATGGACAGGGGTACTTC. Variable domain in full (rest from reference TRBV5-5 and TRBJ2-4): DAGVTQSPTHLIKTRGQQVTLRCSPISGHKSVSWYQQVLGQGPQFIFQYYEKEERGRGNFPDRFSARQFPNYSSELNVNALLLGDSALYLCASSLAPNGQGYFGAGTRLSVL.

This clonotype was detected ten times or more. The chain recombines TRBV29-1 with TRBJ2-3, with 8 positions matching TRBD1. This CDR3 region has 14 residues. The V gene's germline CDR1 is SQVTM and CDR2 ANQGSEA. Trimming took 5 bases from V and 4 from J; bases not matched to a gene: 8. This CDR3 is CSVWGQGASDTQYF. The CDR3 nucleotides read TGCAGCGTTTGGGGGCAGGGGGCATCAGATACGCAGTATTTT.

Note on this clonotype: A much larger clone is a single base away; this may be a read error. V is TRBV12-3 or TRBV12-4 and J is TRBJ2-7, with TRBD1 as a possible D gene (6 bases). The CDR3 contains 12 residues. Trimming removed 8 bases from V and 6 bases from J, with 14 bases in between. This CDR3 is CASGSTGFEQYF. CDR3 nucleotides: TGTGCCAGCGGTTCAACAGGGTTCGAGCAGTACTTC.

This clonotype showed up many times. The chain uses TRBV29-1 and TRBJ2-1; 9 bases map to TRBD1. After removal of 4 bases from V and 8 bases from J, the junction contained 15 bases not matched to a gene. The CDR3 runs to 16 residues. Looked up from germline, CDR1 is SQVTM and CDR2 is ANQGSEA. The DNA for the CDR3 is TGCAGCGTTGTTAACGCCCGGGACAGGGCAGGGTATGAGCAGTTCTTC. This codes for CSVVNARDRAGYEQFF.

The chain employs TRBV27 and TRBJ2-3; D gene unclear. The CDR3 is 14 amino acids. Trimming left V 3 bases short and J 2 bases short, with 9 bases between. In germline, CDR1 is MNHEY, CDR2 SMNVEV (reference sequence). Here the CDR3 DNA reads TGTGCCAGCAGTTTCGATATCTTCACAGATACGCAGTATTTT. Protein sequence: CASSFDIFTDTQYF.

Comments on this clonotype: It may be a read error: a sequence one base away is much more abundant. The DNA of the CDR3 is TGTGCCAGCAGGACGACTAGCGGGGGGCCGAGGAATGAGCAGTACTTC. Protein sequence: CASRTTSGGPRNEQYF. V is TRBV4-2 and J is TRBJ2-5; 13 positions match TRBD2. This CDR3 region has 16 residues. Per germline, CDR1 LGHNA and CDR2 YNFKEQ. Trimming took 6 bases from V and 11 from J; bases not matched to a gene: 15.

The rearrangement uses TRBV28 and TRBJ1-2, with 9 bases fitting TRBD1. The CDR3 totals 14 residues. V was pared by 2 bases and J by 8 bases, with 6 bases of the junction left unmatched. From germline, CDR1 is MDHEN and CDR2 SYDVKM. The CDR3 DNA reads as TGTGCCAGCAGTTTAACAGGGGGCGGTGAGGGCTACACCTTC. This sequence encodes CASSLTGGGEGYTF.

The genes are TRBV9 and TRBJ1-1; 11 bases are a match to TRBD1. CDR1 and CDR2 (germline): SGDLS, YYNGEE. The CDR3 covers 14 residues. The ends lost 3 bases at V and 4 bases at J; junction bases unmatched: 2. The CDR3 nucleotides read TGTGCCAGCAGCGATGGACAGGGGGCCACTGAAGCTTTCTTT. This sequence encodes CASSDGQGATEAFF.

V is TRBV5-1 and J is TRBJ1-4; 8 bases line up with TRBD1. In germline, CDR1 is SGHRS, CDR2 YFSETQ. V was clipped by 4 bases and J by 6 bases; unmatched bases: 8. CDR3 length: 15 amino acids. The CDR3 DNA reads TGCGCCAGCAGCCTCAGGGGGCGCGCGGATGAAAAACTGTTTTTT. This translates into CASSLRGRADEKLFF.